This T cell receptor beta chain was documented in a study of blood T cell repertoires in COVID-19 (dated by TCRdb to the early 2020s). Background on the whole study: The collaborator samples originated in the United States, Italy and Spain and spanned the acute and convalescent phases of COVID-19. The material from the prospective study consisted of cDNA or gDNA derived from T cells, B-cell-depleted T cells, or PBMCs. Subjects who had been exposed to COVID-19, were actively infected with it, or had recovered from it provided the deeply sampled blood TCRbeta repertoires that made up the dataset. The repertoires were made available in a free public database intended to serve as a resource for research on the immune response to SARS-CoV-2. The samples were drawn from two sources: the first 160 participants of the ongoing ImmuneRACE study, and 1,254 subjects contributed by 6 global collaborators. Sample metadata almost always included a de-identified subject ID, COVID-19 status, age in years and sex. Where HLA class I and class II types were available, the types were taken from metadata supplied by the sample provider, not from assay-based typing. What the work shows at the level of the full study, not this receptor alone: How much clinical and demographic metadata was included differed by source and by participant, and the metadata was provided uncurated.

Germline trimming: 3 bases from V, 0 bases from J; junction bases outside gene matches: 3. The CDR3 contains 15 residues, cysteine and phenylalanine counted. The only DNA kept is the CDR3, 45 bases in frame from the first base. CDR1 and CDR2 were assigned from the germline V gene as SGHTA and FQGNSA. About this clone itself: The antigen it recognizes is unknown. Base quality data are lacking; no much larger clone is found one base away.

Whole blood was collected in K2EDTA tubes by collaborating institutions according to the institutions' own protocols. Collaborator samples were shipped for TCRbeta analysis as frozen whole blood, isolated PBMCs, or DNA extracted from either sample type. TCRbeta CDR3 regions were amplified from genomic DNA using the immunoSEQ Assay, a bias-controlled multiplex PCR. Turning to the authors' computational methods: The number of nucleated cells in each sample was estimated by amplification of reference gene primers within the assay. To quantify the absolute abundance of each unique TCRbeta CDR3 rearrangement, sequence reads were collapsed and filtered. For each sample, productive Simpson clonality was calculated as the square root of Simpson's diversity index over productive rearrangements. TCRdb mirrors the immuneACCESS table, restricted to in-frame sequences. Some clones are absent from its copies; in checked studies, under half trace to an unresolved V gene, and the reason for the others is unknown. V and J calls and clone size are given by that table; D and trimming were obtained from the DNA. Within this sample are approximately 150,000 clones, with about four fifths of them counted one time only. The ten largest clones represent about 18% of the sample.

The chain is made from TRBV7-2 and TRBJ1-2; 8 bases in the middle match TRBD1. The clonotype was recovered from a woman at least 80 years old with acute or convalescent COVID-19. Sequencing was done on a sample of peripheral blood. The nucleotides read TGTGCCAGCAGCTTCCAGGGGGCAGCTAACTATGGCTACACCTTC. Its amino acids are CASSFQGAANYGYTF.